The clone carrying this TCR beta chain has just one count. Its specificity is not known. Per individual sample, total RNA of at least 6 micrograms was extracted. The source of the sample is a study of blood T cells in healthy people across ages. General observations from the study: Unknown donor CMV status possibly confounded expanded clonotype changes. Measured against age, TCR beta diversity per million T cells decreased in a roughly linear manner.

Primers used in a second PCR of about 7 to 12 cycles were a sample-barcoded 5' primer and a J-beta primer mix. CDR3-containing paired-end reads numbered at least 2.5 million in each sample. MiXCR was run by TCRdb on the 5' RACE reads, yielding one entry per CDR3 protein. This sample yields roughly 830,000 distinct CDR3 sequences, of which 60% to 80% are seen a single time; 25% to 30% belongs to the top ten. This sequence originates from a man aged 30 to 39 in good health. Sequenced material: blood.

Here the CDR3 reads CASKPGAPAYNEQFF. The CDR3 DNA sequence: TGTGCCAGCAAGCCGGGGGCTCCCGCCTACAATGAGCAGTTCTTC. The J gene is TRBJ2-1, the V gene TRBV2, with D possibly called TRBD1 or TRBD2 (6 bases each). There are 15 residues in the CDR3. Deletions cut 7 bases from V and 2 bases from J, with 15 bases between. Germline V gene data show CDR1 as SNHLY and CDR2 as FYNNEI.